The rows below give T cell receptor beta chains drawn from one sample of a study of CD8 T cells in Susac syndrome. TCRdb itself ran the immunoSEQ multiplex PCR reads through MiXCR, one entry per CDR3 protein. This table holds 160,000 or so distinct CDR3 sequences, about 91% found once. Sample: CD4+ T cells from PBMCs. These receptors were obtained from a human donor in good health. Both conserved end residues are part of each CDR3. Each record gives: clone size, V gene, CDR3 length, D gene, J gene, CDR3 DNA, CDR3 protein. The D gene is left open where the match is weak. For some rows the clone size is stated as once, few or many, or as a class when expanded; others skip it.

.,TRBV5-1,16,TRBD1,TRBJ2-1,TGCGCCAGCAGCTCGGGACAGGCAAGCTCCTACAATGAGCAGTTCTTC,CASSSGQASSYNEQFF
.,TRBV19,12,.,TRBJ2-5,TGTGCCAGTAGTCCGGATATGGAGACCCAGTACTTC,CASSPDMETQYF
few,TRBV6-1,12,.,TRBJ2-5,TGTGCCAGCAGCCGTGACAGGGAGACCCAGTACTTC,CASSRDRETQYF
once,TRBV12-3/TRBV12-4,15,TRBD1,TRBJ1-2,TGTGCCAGCACCCTAAATACCGGGACAGGGCAAGGCTACACCTTC,CASTLNTGTGQGYTF
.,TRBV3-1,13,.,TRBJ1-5,TGTGCCAGCAGCCACTCCCCAAAGCAGCCCCAGCATTTT,CASSHSPKQPQHF
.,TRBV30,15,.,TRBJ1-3,TGTGCCTGGAGGGACGGCCGGGTTCTTGGAAACACCATATATTTT,CAWRDGRVLGNTIYF
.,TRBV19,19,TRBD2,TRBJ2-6,TGTGCCAGTAGTACGTCTAGCGGGGAGTCACCCTCTGGGGCCAACGTCCTGACTTTC,CASSTSSGESPSGANVLTF
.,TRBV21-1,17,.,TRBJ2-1,TGTGCCAGCAGCAAGAAAGGGACAGGGCGAGGTTACAATGAGCAGTTCTTC,CASSKKGTGRGYNEQFF
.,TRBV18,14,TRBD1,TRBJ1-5,TGTGCCAGCTCACCAGAGACAGGGTCCCAGCCCCAGCATTTT,CASSPETGSQPQHF
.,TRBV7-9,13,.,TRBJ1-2,TGTGCCAGCAGCTTGAGGGGGGTTTATGGCTACACCTTC,CASSLRGVYGYTF
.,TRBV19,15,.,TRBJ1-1,TGTGCCAGTAGATCGGGTGGCAGGCCGAACACTGAAGCTTTCTTT,CASRSGGRPNTEAFF
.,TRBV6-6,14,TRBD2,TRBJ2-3,TGTGCCAGCAGTTGGACTAGCGGCACAGATACGCAGTATTTT,CASSWTSGTDTQYF
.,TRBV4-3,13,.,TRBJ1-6,TGCGCCAGCAGCCAAGAAGGAGGTTCACCCCTCCACTTT,CASSQEGGSPLHF
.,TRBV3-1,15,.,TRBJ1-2,TGTGCCAGCAGCCAAGACAAGAGGGGCGGTTATGGCTACACCTTC,CASSQDKRGGYGYTF
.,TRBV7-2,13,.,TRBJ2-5,TGTGCCAGCAGCCCATCCGGCGGGGAGACCCAGTACTTC,CASSPSGGETQYF
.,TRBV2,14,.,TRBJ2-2,TGTGCCAGCAGTCCCGGGGTCTACACCGGGGAGCTGTTTTTT,CASSPGVYTGELFF
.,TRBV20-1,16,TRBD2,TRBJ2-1,TGCAGTGCTATACGGGGGAGGGCCCTAAAGAACAATGAGCAGTTCTTC,CSAIRGRALKNNEQFF
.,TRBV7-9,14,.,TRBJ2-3,TGTGCCAGCAGCTCCACCCTTCCTATAGATACGCAGTATTTT,CASSSTLPIDTQYF
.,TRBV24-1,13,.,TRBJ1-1,TGTGCCACCGGTTCGGCCCAAAACACTGAAGCTTTCTTT,CATGSAQNTEAFF
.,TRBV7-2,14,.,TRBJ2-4,TGTGCCAGCAGCTCGACCACTGGCAAAAACATTCAGTACTTC,CASSSTTGKNIQYF
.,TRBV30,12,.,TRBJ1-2,TGTGCCTGGAGTTTGGTCAACTATGGCTACACCTTC,CAWSLVNYGYTF
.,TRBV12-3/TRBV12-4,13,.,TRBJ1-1,TGTGCCAGCAGTTTAGATCGTTACGCTGAAGCTTTCTTT,CASSLDRYAEAFF
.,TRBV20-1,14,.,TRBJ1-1,TGCAGTGCTAGGTCAAGCCGGATGAACACTGAAGCTTTCTTT,CSARSSRMNTEAFF
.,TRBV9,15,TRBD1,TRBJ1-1,TGTGCCAGCAGCGCAACCGGGACAGGGGACACTGAAGCTTTCTTT,CASSATGTGDTEAFF
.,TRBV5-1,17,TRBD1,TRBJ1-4,TGCGCCAGCAGCTTGGACAGGGGGCCCGCGACTAATGAAAAACTGTTTTTT,CASSLDRGPATNEKLFF
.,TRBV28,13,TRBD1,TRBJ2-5,TGTGCCAGCAGGTCGGGACAGCAAGAGACCCAGTACTTC,CASRSGQQETQYF
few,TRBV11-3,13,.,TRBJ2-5,TGTGCCAGCAGCTTTGATAGGGAAGAGACCCAGTACTTC,CASSFDREETQYF
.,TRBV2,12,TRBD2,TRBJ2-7,TGTGCCACCGGGACTAGCGGCTACGAGCAGTACTTC,CATGTSGYEQYF
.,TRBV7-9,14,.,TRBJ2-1,TGTGCCAGCAGCGCCCCTGCAGGGGACAATGAGCAGTTCTTC,CASSAPAGDNEQFF
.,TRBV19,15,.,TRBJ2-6,TGTGCCAGCCGCCAACGGGGCACGGGGGCCAACGTCCTGACTTTC,CASRQRGTGANVLTF
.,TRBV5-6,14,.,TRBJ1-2,TGTGCCAGCAGCTTGGGCAGGGCGGACTATGGCTACACCTTC,CASSLGRADYGYTF